This T cell receptor beta chain was recorded in a study of beta chain features in type 1 diabetes. What was sequenced were expressed TCRB transcripts, since all of the isolated RNA had been reverse transcribed. The repertoire was sequenced with immunoSEQ multiplex PCR; TCRdb's copy has only in-frame clones and lacks some. The sample records 150,000 to 200,000 clones, approximately 9.1% being singletons. Germline CDR1 reads SGHAT; CDR2 reads FQDESV (reference sequence). J gave up 6 bases and V 5 bases, and 9 bases lay outside the gene matches. CDR3 length equals 16 residues. A sort by CD45RO/CCR7/CD25/CD127/CD95/CD27 yielded CD4+ naive, central memory, regulatory and stem cell-like memory cells.

The sequenced sample consisted of central memory CD4+ T cells from blood. J is TRBJ2-1 and V is TRBV11-1, with TRBD1 matching 11 bases. This clonotype was obtained from a woman younger than 35 in good health. The CDR3 bases are TGTGCCAGCAGCAAGTCCGGACAGGGGGCGAGCAATGAGCAGTTCTTC. Translation gives CASSKSGQGASNEQFF. The full variable domain, its missing parts supplied by reference TRBV11-1 and TRBJ2-1, is EAEVAQSPRYKITEKSQAVAFWCDPISGHATLYWYRQILGQGPELLVQFQDESVVDDSQLPKDRFSAERLKGVDSTLKIQPAELGDSAMYLCASSKSGQGASNEQFFGPGTRLTVL.